Each of the 10 T cell receptor beta chains below was sequenced from the same sample in a study of blood T cell repertoires in COVID-19. TCRdb's copy holds only in-frame clones and misses some; the assay was immunoSEQ multiplex PCR. This sample has some 180,000 clones, with 82% found just once. The sample consisted of PBMCs or T cells enriched from blood (not recorded which). The source is a woman aged 60 to 75 with acute COVID-19.

The rearrangement uses TRBV14 and TRBJ2-5, with 8 bases fitting TRBD2. Trimming took 8 bases from V and 5 from J; bases not matched to a gene: 4. CDR3 length: 12 amino acids. CDR1 is SGHDN, CDR2 FVKESK, per germline. The CDR3 loop reads CASGSGAETQYF. The CDR3 DNA is TGTGCCAGCGGTAGCGGGGCTGAGACCCAGTACTTC.

The CDR3 nucleotides are TGTGCCAGCAGTGACTCCGGGGGGGGATACAATGAGCAGTTCTTC. Translating gives CASSDSGGGYNEQFF. This sequence joins TRBV6-4 and TRBJ2-1, with 8 positions matching TRBD2. Looked up from germline, CDR1 is MRHNA and CDR2 is SNTAGT. CDR3 length equals 15 residues. V was clipped by 0 bases and J by 4 bases; unmatched bases: 2.

The V and J genes are TRBV28 and TRBJ1-2; 7 nucleotides agree with TRBD1. Germline V gene lookup returns CDR1 MDHEN and CDR2 SYDVKM. The CDR3 extends over 14 amino acids. V dropped 4 bases and J dropped 7; count of bases not matched to a gene: 9. The CDR3 is CASSYGDRETGYTF. CDR3 DNA: TGTGCCAGCAGTTATGGGGACAGAGAGACTGGCTACACCTTC.

The chain has TRBV7-2 and TRBJ1-2; D is ambiguous. The CDR3 runs 13 residues. The germline V gene encodes CDR1 SGHTA and CDR2 FQGNSA. V lost 1 base, J lost 5 bases, and 8 bases lay in between. This chain's CDR3 is CASSLDAFYGYTF. The CDR3 DNA is TGTGCCAGCAGCTTAGACGCGTTTTATGGCTACACCTTC.

The V and J genes are TRBV7-9 and TRBJ2-2; D not resolved. Trimming shortened V by 5 bases and J by 3 bases, and 13 bases separated the two germline ends. This CDR3 has 15 amino acids. Germline V CDR1 and CDR2: SEHNR, FQNEAQ (reference sequence). CDR3 sequence reads: CASSLLDTDTGELFF. The CDR3 region has the DNA TGTGCCAGCAGCCTCCTCGACACAGACACCGGGGAGCTGTTTTTT.

J is TRBJ1-6 and V is TRBV6-5, with D possibly being TRBD1 (6 bases). Germline V CDR1 and CDR2: MNHEY, SVGAGI. There are 13 residues in the CDR3. The CDR3 sequence is CSVAGAYNSPLHF. CDR3 coding DNA: TGTTCCGTGGCGGGGGCATATAATTCACCCCTCCACTTT.

This sequence joins TRBV30 and TRBJ1-1; D may be TRBD1 (6 bases). Per the germline V gene, CDR1 is GTSNPN and CDR2 is SVGIG (reference sequence). V lost 2 bases to trimming and J lost 6 bases, with 13 bases between them. The CDR3 totals 13 residues. The DNA for the CDR3 is TGTGCCTGGAGTACAGGGTTGAGTGCTGAAGCTTTCTTT. Its translation: CAWSTGLSAEAFF.

This clone was picked up a small number of times. The V call is TRBV10-1, the J call TRBJ1-2, with D possibly TRBD1 on 5 matching bases. Germline V gives CDR1 WNHNN, CDR2 SYGVQD (reference sequence). The CDR3 covers 13 residues. Deletions cut 5 bases from V and 0 bases from J, with 7 bases between. The CDR3 DNA reads as TGCGCCAGCAGTTCGACAGCTAACTATGGCTACACCTTC. Encoded protein: CASSSTANYGYTF.

This clone was seen only a few times. The chain uses TRBV10-3 and TRBJ1-2, with 7 bases matching TRBD1. V dropped 6 bases and J dropped 3; count of bases not matched to a gene: 7. CDR3 length: 14 amino acids. CDR1 is ENHRY, CDR2 SYGVKD, per germline. The CDR3, as DNA: TGTGCCATCAGGACCGACAGGGCGGACTATGGCTACACCTTC. Its translation is CAIRTDRADYGYTF.

The V gene is TRBV6-1, the J gene TRBJ1-2; TRBD1 is a possible D gene (6 bases). Germline values: CDR1 MNHNS, CDR2 SASEGT. Trimming cost V 2 bases and J 8 bases, with 9 bases left between them. There are 12 residues in the CDR3. CDR3 region: CASSETGMGYTF. DNA for the CDR3: TGTGCCAGCAGTGAAACAGGGATGGGCTACACCTTC.